One sample yielded the 15 T cell receptor beta chains listed below, sequenced in a study of shared clonotypes between healthy human individuals. This table comes from immunoSEQ multiplex PCR, and its TCRdb copy is limited to in-frame clones, with some not included. The data show 1,400,000 or so clones, approximately 98.5% seen once. Sequenced: naive CD4+ T cells sorted from blood. The subset here: CD45RA+ positively selected. All receptors derive from a man aged 30 to 39 in good health.

The chain has TRBV28 and TRBJ2-2; possible D gene TRBD1, 6 bases. The V gene lost 2 bases and the J gene lost 4 bases, with 14 bases spanning the gap. The CDR3 consists of 16 residues. Germline CDR1 is MDHEN and CDR2 is SYDVKM. The CDR3 nucleotides read TGTGCCAGCAGTTTACTTACAGGGATAGGCACCGGGGAGCTGTTTTTT. Translation: CASSLLTGIGTGELFF.

J is TRBJ2-3 and V is TRBV28; 11 nucleotides align to TRBD2. Germline values: CDR1 MDHEN, CDR2 SYDVKM. The CDR3 is 16 residues long. The ends lost 6 bases at V and 3 bases at J; junction bases unmatched: 8. Here the CDR3 reads CASRLRLAGRTDTQYF. The CDR3 DNA is TGTGCCAGCAGGCTACGACTAGCGGGGCGGACAGATACGCAGTATTTT.

A word on this clone: Other DNA sequences in the same sample also yield this CDR3. V gene TRBV18 combines with J gene TRBJ2-5, with D unresolved. Trimming took 0 bases from V and 3 from J, leaving 5 bases between them. This CDR3 has 13 amino acids. Germline loops: CDR1 KGHSH, CDR2 LQKENI. The CDR3 DNA is TGTGCCAGCTCACCACCATCGGAAGAGACCCAGTACTTC. Encoded protein: CASSPPSEETQYF.

This rearrangement joins TRBV5-5 to TRBJ2-5; D ambiguous. The CDR3 contains 12 residues. With 0 bases removed from V and 5 bases from J, the gap between germline ends came to 5 bases. Germline V lookup: CDR1 SGHKS, CDR2 YYEKEE (reference sequence). CDR3 loop: CASSLEWETQYF. As DNA, the CDR3 is TGTGCCAGCAGCTTGGAGTGGGAGACCCAGTACTTC.

The chain uses TRBV2 and TRBJ1-2; D is unresolved. CDR3 size: 11 residues. Trimming removed 6 bases at V and 4 bases at J, with 6 bases between. Per germline, CDR1 SNHLY and CDR2 FYNNEI. The DNA of the CDR3 is TGTGCCAGCAGGTCCATCTATGGCTACACCTTC. It encodes CASRSIYGYTF.

The chain uses TRBV28 and TRBJ1-2; 8 bases are a match to TRBD1. The V gene's germline CDR1 is MDHEN and CDR2 SYDVKM. This CDR3 spans 15 amino acids. V lost 5 bases to trimming and J lost 8 bases; unmatched junction nucleotides: 13. CDR3 sequence reads: CASSLNYRTGRGYTF. CDR3 sequence (DNA): TGTGCCAGCAGTCTAAACTATCGGACAGGGCGCGGCTACACCTTC.

The V call is TRBV6-1, the J call TRBJ1-1; 9 bases are a match to TRBD1. J was trimmed by 4 bases and V by 2 bases; bases with no gene match: 8. This CDR3 has 16 amino acids. The germline CDR1 and CDR2 sequences are MNHNS and SASEGT. In DNA, the CDR3 is TGTGCCAGCAGTGAATTGGACAGGGGTATCGGCACTGAAGCTTTCTTT. This sequence encodes CASSELDRGIGTEAFF.

In regard to this clone: Other DNA sequences of this sample code for an identical CDR3. V gene TRBV18 combines with J gene TRBJ2-3; D could derive from TRBD1 or TRBD2 (6 bases each). The germline CDR1 and CDR2 sequences are KGHSH and LQKENI. The CDR3 has 15 residues. V dropped 1 base and J dropped 3 bases, with 11 bases sitting between them. The DNA for the CDR3 is TGTGCCAGCTCACCACTCGGGGGCTCAACAGATACGCAGTATTTT. Protein: CASSPLGGSTDTQYF.

The chain joins TRBV15 to TRBJ2-5; D is undetermined. The CDR3 has 11 residues. CDR1 is LNHNV and CDR2 is YYDKDF in the germline V gene (reference sequence). Trimming shortened V by 0 bases and J by 7 bases, and 3 bases separated the two germline ends. CDR3 amino acids: CATSRDGTQYF. The CDR3 DNA follows: TGTGCCACCAGCAGAGATGGGACCCAGTACTTC.

The chain links TRBV19 to TRBJ2-2, with D unresolved. V lost 1 base and J 3 bases, leaving 3 bases between the germline ends. In germline, CDR1 is LNHDA, CDR2 SQIVND (reference sequence). This CDR3 region has 13 residues. For the CDR3, the DNA is TGTGCCAGTAGTATAGGTGACACCGGGGAGCTGTTTTTT. Translated, it gives CASSIGDTGELFF.

V is TRBV7-2 and J is TRBJ2-7, with TRBD2 matching over 8 bases. J lost 0 bases, V lost 2 bases, and 3 bases had no gene match. Germline V gives CDR1 SGHTA, CDR2 FQGNSA. CDR3 length: 15 residues. DNA for the CDR3: TGTGCCAGCAGCTTAAGGACTAGCCCCTCCTACGAGCAGTACTTC. It encodes CASSLRTSPSYEQYF.

V usage is TRBV7-2 and J usage is TRBJ2-7, with TRBD2 matching 10 bases. Germline CDR1 is SGHTA and CDR2 is FQGNSA. The CDR3 has 16 amino acids. V lost 5 bases, J lost 5 bases, and 12 bases stayed unmatched. The chain's CDR3 is CASSQAGGSMGHEQYF. The DNA for the CDR3 is TGTGCCAGCAGCCAAGCGGGAGGGTCAATGGGGCACGAGCAGTACTTC.

The chain employs TRBV5-4 and TRBJ2-5, with D possibly matching TRBD2 (5 bases). The V gene's germline CDR1 is SGHNT and CDR2 YYREEE (reference sequence). Trimming pared 0 bases from V and 1 base from J, leaving 7 bases between. The length of the CDR3 is 14 residues. CDR3 in amino acids: CASSLAAGQETQYF. Here the CDR3 DNA reads TGTGCCAGCAGCTTGGCTGCGGGCCAAGAGACCCAGTACTTC.

V and J are TRBV5-7 and TRBJ2-7; perhaps TRBD2 as D (5 bases). TRBV5-7 is placed among ORFs of uncertain function. V lost 5 bases and J 7 bases, leaving 13 bases between the germline ends. The CDR3 runs 12 residues. CDR3 residues: CASRFWRGEQYF. In nucleotides, the CDR3 is TGTGCCAGCAGGTTTTGGCGAGGGGAGCAGTACTTC.

V usage is TRBV5-1 and J usage is TRBJ2-5, with TRBD1 matching 8 bases. V trimming: 0 bases; J trimming: 5 bases; junction bases outside the gene matches: 9. Germline assignment: CDR1 SGHRS and CDR2 YFSETQ. The CDR3 has 16 amino acids. In DNA, the CDR3 is TGCGCCAGCAGCTTGGCCCAGGGGGCGCGCGGGGAGACCCAGTACTTC. Its translation is CASSLAQGARGETQYF.